These 15 T cell receptor beta chains came from one sample sequenced in a study of spatial heterogeneity in lung cancer. TCRdb passed the 5' RACE reads through MiXCR, listing each CDR3 protein once. Of 140 or so distinct CDR3 sequences in the sample, around 15% were seen once. This sample's time point: blood at routine non-recurrence follow-up after resection. The source material was PBMCs, sampled at follow-up. All receptors derive from a male donor with early-stage non-small cell lung cancer.

Within the sample, this clonotype is large. This beta chain was picked up by a library intended for alpha chains and is off target, so its count carries little meaning. This sequence joins TRBV4-2 and TRBJ2-7, with 9 bases fitting TRBD1. Germline CDR1 LGHNA, CDR2 YNFKEQ. CDR3 length: 15 amino acids. Trimming removed 0 bases from V and 1 base from J; junction bases left unmatched: 1. This CDR3 is CASSQETGGSYEQYF. CDR3 DNA sequence: TGTGCCAGCAGCCAAGAGACAGGGGGGTCCTACGAGCAGTACTTC.

This clonotype rates as large. Found in a library prepared for alpha chains, this beta chain is an off-target read, and its abundance has little meaning. This chain connects TRBV6-5 to TRBJ2-5; D is ambiguous. Trimming stripped 1 base from V and 5 bases from J, with 11 bases between. CDR1 MNHEY and CDR2 SVGAGI come from the germline V gene. The CDR3 contains 14 residues. The CDR3 region has the DNA TGTGCCAGCAGTTACTTCCCGGACGGGGAGACCCAGTACTTC. This gives the protein CASSYFPDGETQYF.

Relative to its sample, this clonotype is large. For a library built for alpha chains, this beta chain is a stray read; little rests on its size. This sequence joins TRBV7-2 and TRBJ2-3; D remains ambiguous. Germline assignment: CDR1 SGHTA and CDR2 FQGNSA. The CDR3 loop spans 13 amino acids. The V end was cut by 4 bases, the J end by 3 bases, with 8 bases between. DNA of the CDR3: TGTGCCAGCAGCTCCCTAGTGACAGATACGCAGTATTTT. It encodes CASSSLVTDTQYF.

This clonotype counts as large. The library was built for alpha chains, so this beta chain is an off-target read and its size means little. The chain is built from TRBV29-1 and TRBJ2-6; 8 bases map to TRBD1. This CDR3 comprises 16 residues. From germline, CDR1 is SQVTM and CDR2 ANQGSEA. Unmatched junction bases numbered 4, after V lost 1 base and J lost 2 bases. The CDR3 DNA is TGCAGCGTTGAAGGGACAGGGATCCCTGGGGCCAACGTCCTGACTTTC. The encoded protein is CSVEGTGIPGANVLTF.

Concerning this clonotype: The library was designed around alpha chains, so this beta chain is a stray read whose abundance carries little weight. The V call is TRBV2, the J call TRBJ2-1, with 7 bases aligning to TRBD1. The CDR3 covers 14 residues. V dropped 4 bases and J dropped 3; count of bases not matched to a gene: 3. CDR1 is SNHLY, CDR2 FYNNEI, per germline. The DNA for the CDR3 is TGTGCCAGCAGTGTCGGGACAGACTACAATGAGCAGTTCTTC. Its protein is CASSVGTDYNEQFF.

In regard to this clonotype: This beta chain is an off-target read within a library intended for alpha chains, so its frequency means little. The V and J genes are TRBV5-4 and TRBJ2-3, with 11 bases that match TRBD2. The V and J ends lost 0 bases and 1 base, in that order; junction bases with no gene match: 1. This CDR3 contains 16 residues. Germline CDR1 reads SGHNT; CDR2 reads YYREEE (reference sequence). The CDR3 is CASSLATSGGTDTQYF. DNA for the CDR3: TGTGCCAGCAGCTTGGCGACTAGCGGGGGCACAGATACGCAGTATTTT.

This clonotype was seen only a few times. With the library built for alpha chains, this beta chain is off target and its frequency is not meaningful. V usage is TRBV5-8 and J usage is TRBJ2-7; TRBD1 aligns across 7 bases. The CDR3 length is 14 residues. Germline values: CDR1 SGHTS, CDR2 YDEGEE. V gave up 0 bases and J gave up 2 bases; unmatched junction bases: 2. CDR3 sequence reads: CASSLGDSAYEQYF. The CDR3 DNA reads as TGTGCCAGCAGCTTGGGGGACAGTGCCTACGAGCAGTACTTC.

This clonotype occurred a few times. The library was prepared for alpha chains; this beta chain is a stray read, so its frequency means little. The genes are TRBV29-1 and TRBJ2-1, with 12 bases lining up with TRBD2. V shed 4 bases, J shed 9 bases, and the junction held 7 bases outside the gene matches. Germline loops: CDR1 SQVTM, CDR2 ANQGSEA. The CDR3 extends over 14 amino acids. CDR3 nucleotide sequence: TGCAGCGTTGTAAGACTAGCGGGAGAGGGTGAGCAGTTCTTC. It encodes CSVVRLAGEGEQFF.

This clonotype is categorized as large. Since the library was made to target alpha chains, this beta chain is a stray read and its abundance is not meaningful. V is TRBV9 and J is TRBJ1-1; possibly TRBD1 for D (5 bases). Per the germline V gene, CDR1 is SGDLS and CDR2 is YYNGEE. Trimming shortened V by 5 bases and J by 4 bases, and 15 bases separated the two germline ends. This CDR3 has 14 residues. This CDR3 is CASSRYPTVTEAFF. CDR3 DNA sequence: TGTGCCAGCAGTCGATACCCGACAGTCACTGAAGCTTTCTTT.

In its sample, this clonotype ranks as large. Being off target in a library aimed at alpha chains, this beta chain has a size of little meaning. The chain employs TRBV5-5 and TRBJ2-2; D gene uncertain. CDR3 length: 14 residues. V lost 0 bases, J lost 2 bases, and 5 bases lay in between. Germline V gives CDR1 SGHKS, CDR2 YYEKEE (reference sequence). The CDR3 here is CASSLGVNTGELFF. DNA of the CDR3: TGTGCCAGCAGCTTGGGGGTAAACACCGGGGAGCTGTTTTTT.

This clonotype is judged large (0.1 to 1%). Since the library was made to target alpha chains, this beta chain is a stray read and its abundance is not meaningful. The CDR3 nucleotides are TGTGCCAGCAGCTTAGGGTCAGGGGCTTACGAGCAGTACTTC. This codes for CASSLGSGAYEQYF. This chain links TRBV7-8 with TRBJ2-7; TRBD1 might be the D (6 bases). CDR1 SGHVS and CDR2 FQNEAQ come from the germline V gene. The length of the CDR3 is 14 residues. The ends were cut back, 1 base at V and 4 bases at J, with 11 bases in the middle.

A note on this clonotype: This beta chain lies outside the target of a library built for alpha chains; its clone size means little. The rearrangement joins TRBV6-6 to TRBJ2-2, with 9 bases that match TRBD1. Per the germline V gene, CDR1 is MNHNY and CDR2 is SVGAGI (reference sequence). The CDR3 length is 15 residues. V shed 8 bases, J shed 3 bases, and the junction held 7 bases outside the gene matches. CDR3 bases: TGTGCCAGCCTTCCAGGGACAGGGTACACCGGGGAGCTGTTTTTT. This sequence encodes CASLPGTGYTGELFF.

This clonotype is classed as large. A library prepared for alpha chains yielded this beta chain as an off-target read; its size is of little meaning. The V gene is TRBV5-1, the J gene TRBJ2-1; unclear D gene. The CDR3 is 14 amino acids. Trimming stripped 0 bases from V and 4 bases from J, with 8 bases between. Germline lookup yields CDR1 SGHRS and CDR2 YFSETQ. CDR3 nucleotides: TGCGCCAGCAGCTTGGAAGTGGCATACAATGAGCAGTTCTTC. This translates into CASSLEVAYNEQFF.

This clonotype ranks as large. Found in a library prepared for alpha chains, this beta chain is an off-target read, and its abundance has little meaning. CDR3 sequence: CASSLSTGTVYGYTF. The CDR3 coding sequence is TGTGCCAGCAGCCTTAGTACCGGGACAGTCTATGGCTACACCTTC. The chain has TRBV6-5 and TRBJ1-2, with 7 bases identical to TRBD1. Germline CDR1 is MNHEY and CDR2 is SVGAGI. Losses at the gene ends were 6 bases for V and 4 bases for J; bases not matched to a gene: 11. This CDR3 is 15 amino acids long.

By share, this clonotype ranks as hyperexpanded. A library made for alpha chains picked up this beta chain off target, so its size means little. The chain combines TRBV12-3 or TRBV12-4 with TRBJ2-7; possible D gene TRBD2, 5 bases. V lost 1 base to trimming and J lost 7 bases, with 11 bases between them. The CDR3 has 13 amino acids. CDR3 bases: TGTGCCAGCAGTTTAGTCGGGATCCAGGAGCAGTACTTC. Protein sequence: CASSLVGIQEQYF.